These 2 T cell receptor beta chains came from one sample sequenced in a study of T cells expressing NK-cell markers. TCRdb processed the 5' RACE reads again and assigns one entry to each CDR3 protein, with no DNA. The table lists some 500,000 distinct CDR3 sequences. Material: blood T cells: a sorted CD56 or NKG2C T cell subset, CD4+ or CD8+ T cells, or bulk PBMC T cells (not recorded which). These receptor sequences come from a woman aged 45-65 years in good health.

The chain carries TRBV7-9 and TRBJ2-5. Germline loops: CDR1 SEHNR, CDR2 FQNEAQ (reference sequence). CDR3 size: 12 residues. The CDR3 loop is CASSLGSLTQYF.

The rearrangement uses TRBV6-5 and TRBJ1-3; TCRdb indicates TRBD1, and absent DNA this call remains unverified. This CDR3 is built from 17 residues. Germline V gene sequence: CDR1 MNHEY, CDR2 SVGAGI. The CDR3 reads CASSYVGTGDRGNTIYF.